Sequencing of this T cell receptor beta chain was carried out in a study of T cell clonotyping in hematopoietic cell transplantation. General study points: After transplant, recipient diversity fell while pathologically expanded clonotypes grew through day 180.

This CDR3 is 13 amino acids long. CDR1 and CDR2 (germline): WSHSY, SAAADI. V was shortened by 5 bases and J by 1 base, with 9 bases between the two germline ends. The data were produced by immunoSEQ multiplex PCR, yet TCRdb's version contains in-frame clones alone and is incomplete. The table includes about 6,300 clones, less than 90% detected once. On this clone itself: The antigen is not known.

Sequencing used peripheral blood mononuclear cells, obtained 180 days after allogeneic stem cell transplant. The clonotype was recovered from a female patient aged 50 to 60 who had an allogeneic stem cell transplant from an unrelated donor, so the T cells may come from the graft donor. Some clones in this sample may be carry-over from other donors' samples. The chain recombines TRBV10-2 with TRBJ2-7; the D is unclear. The CDR3 coding sequence is TGCGCCAGCAGTTCGGACGGATCCTACGAGCAGTACTTC. Residues: CASSSDGSYEQYF.